This TCR beta chain was sequenced for a study of blood T cell repertoires in COVID-19. In the authors' methods: Amplified reference gene primers provided the basis for estimating nucleated cell counts. The table came from immunoSEQ multiplex PCR; TCRdb's copy has only in-frame clones and leaves some out. The DNA gave D and trimming, while V, J and clone size come from that table. The sample contains around 330,000 clones, roughly 90% of which appear only once. Between the trimmed V and J ends, which lost 3 bases and 3 bases, there was a span of 13 bases. Per the germline V gene, CDR1 is SGHRS and CDR2 is YFSETQ. This CDR3 spans 14 amino acids.

Source material: peripheral blood. The source of this sequence is a woman aged 45-65 years with active or convalescent COVID-19. The chain is built from TRBV5-1 and TRBJ2-7; D is perhaps TRBD1 (6 bases). CDR3 DNA: TGCGCCAGCAGCTCCCGGACAGACCTCTACGAGCAGTACTTC. This codes for CASSSRTDLYEQYF.